The 18 T cell receptor beta chains presented below share a single source sample, sequenced in a study of blood T cell repertoires in COVID-19. The protocol was immunoSEQ multiplex PCR, while the TCRdb copy is restricted to in-frame clones and leaves out a portion. The data hold about 250,000 clones, with over 75% observed a single time. Sample: PBMCs or T cells enriched from blood (not recorded which). The source of these receptors is a man between 40 and 49 years old who had recovered from COVID-19.

The V and J genes are TRBV3-1 (or the pseudogene TRBV3-2) and TRBJ2-1, with TRBD2 matching 10 bases. Germline CDR1 reads LGHDT; CDR2 reads YNNKEL (reference sequence). This CDR3 has 14 residues. With 5 bases clipped from V and 2 bases from J, the junction kept 0 bases outside the gene matches. The CDR3: CASSGLAAYNEQFF. In nucleotides, the CDR3 is TGTGCCAGCAGCGGACTAGCGGCCTACAATGAGCAGTTCTTC.

The chain combines TRBV19 with TRBJ1-1, with TRBD1 identical over 7 bases. V shed 5 bases and J 1 base; nucleotides not matched to a gene: 13. CDR3 size: 17 residues. Germline assignment: CDR1 LNHDA and CDR2 SQIVND (reference sequence). DNA of the CDR3: TGTGCCAGTAGTCGGGCTCCGGCGGGACAGCAGAACACTGAAGCTTTCTTT. Protein sequence: CASSRAPAGQQNTEAFF.

This clone showed up many times. CDR3 DNA sequence: TGTGCCAGCAGCCCCCGGCGAGGCGAGCAGTACTTC. Protein product: CASSPRRGEQYF. The genes are TRBV7-9 and TRBJ2-7; no clear D. CDR1 is SEHNR, CDR2 FQNEAQ, per germline (reference sequence). V was pared by 5 bases and J by 6 bases, with 11 bases between. CDR3 length equals 12 residues.

Concerning this clone: The same CDR3 can be traced to other DNA sequences in this sample. The chain carries TRBV9 and TRBJ1-2; 8 bases align to TRBD1. Per the germline V gene, CDR1 is SGDLS and CDR2 is YYNGEE. V lost 0 bases, J lost 5 bases, and 0 bases stayed unmatched. The CDR3 spans 13 residues. The CDR3 here is CASSVGQGYGYTF. The CDR3 coding sequence is TGTGCCAGCAGCGTAGGACAGGGGTATGGCTACACCTTC.

CDR3 coding DNA: TGCGCCAGCAGCTTCGCTAGCGGGAAATCCTACAATGAGCAGTTCTTC. Its protein is CASSFASGKSYNEQFF. The J gene is TRBJ2-1, the V gene TRBV5-1, with 9 nucleotides matching TRBD2. In germline, CDR1 is SGHRS, CDR2 YFSETQ. Trimming took 2 bases from V and 1 from J; bases not matched to a gene: 4. This CDR3 is built from 16 residues.

The J gene is TRBJ2-7, the V gene TRBV7-3, with 8 nucleotides matching TRBD1. Germline CDR1 and CDR2: SGHTA and FQGTGA. The V gene end was trimmed by 1 base and the J gene end by 6 bases; junction bases not matched to a gene: 14. The CDR3 runs 17 residues. DNA for the CDR3: TGTGCCAGCAGCTTAAAACTTATAAGGACAGGGACAGCCGAGCAGTACTTC. Its translation: CASSLKLIRTGTAEQYF.

This clone was detected only once. The chain carries TRBV21-1 and TRBJ2-1; TRBD1, as called in the table, went unchecked against the DNA. TRBV21-1 is deemed a pseudogene. The CDR3 sequence is 17 residues long. Here the CDR3 reads CASSNQTNQAHFYEQFF. The CDR3 DNA reads as TGTGCCAGCAGCAACCAGACAAACCAAGCCCATTTTTATGAGCAGTTCTTC.

The table lists this clone with a few counts. The rearrangement links TRBV19 to TRBJ2-1, with 14 bases matching TRBD2. The CDR3 spans 17 residues. Germline V gene lookup returns CDR1 LNHDA and CDR2 SQIVND (reference sequence). V gave up 4 bases and J gave up 3 bases; unmatched junction bases: 5. The CDR3 sequence: CASSRGTSGRVYNEQFF. The CDR3 DNA sequence: TGTGCCAGTAGTAGGGGGACTAGCGGGAGAGTCTACAATGAGCAGTTCTTC.

A single count supports this clone. CDR3 protein: CAISESTGTDEQYF. The DNA for the CDR3 is TGTGCCATCAGTGAGTCGACAGGAACCGACGAGCAGTACTTC. The rearrangement joins TRBV10-3 to TRBJ2-7; D perhaps matches TRBD1 (6 bases). The germline V gene has CDR1 ENHRY and CDR2 SYGVKD. The CDR3 is 14 residues long. Trimming removed 0 bases from V and 5 bases from J, with 11 bases in between.

The chain carries TRBV24-1 and TRBJ2-7; 10 bases map to TRBD2. Germline assignment: CDR1 KGHDR and CDR2 SFDVKD. V shed 4 bases and J 1 base; nucleotides not matched to a gene: 3. The CDR3 totals 15 residues. In DNA form, the CDR3 reads TGTGCCACCAGTGACGGGACTAGCGTTTCCTACGAGCAGTACTTC. Protein: CATSDGTSVSYEQYF.

The chain carries TRBV27 and TRBJ2-3; a possible D gene is TRBD1 (5 bases). This CDR3 region has 16 residues. Trimming removed 3 bases at V and 1 base at J, with 14 bases between. CDR1 and CDR2 from the germline V gene are MNHEY and SMNVEV (reference sequence). The CDR3 sequence is CASSFLGPEGTDTQYF. CDR3 DNA: TGTGCCAGCAGTTTTTTGGGGCCTGAGGGCACAGATACGCAGTATTTT.

The chain combines TRBV18 with TRBJ2-5, with 9 bases that match TRBD2. The CDR3 spans 13 residues. CDR1 KGHSH and CDR2 LQKENI come from the germline V gene. V trimming: 4 bases; J trimming: 5 bases; junction bases outside the gene matches: 2. The CDR3 loop is CASSQREEETQYF. The CDR3 nucleotides are TGTGCCAGCTCACAGCGGGAGGAGGAGACCCAGTACTTC.

This clone showed up just a few times. The chain employs TRBV21-1 and TRBJ2-2; TRBD1 is the table's D call and was not checked against the DNA. TRBV21-1 is designated a pseudogene. The CDR3 runs to 16 residues. The CDR3 DNA reads as TGTGCCAGCAGCAACCGGCGGACAGCGGCCAACGGGGAGCTGTTTTTT. It codes for CASSNRRTAANGELFF.

The chain combines TRBV7-2 with TRBJ1-1; D is undetermined. This CDR3 contains 13 residues. Trimming took off 2 bases at V and 4 bases at J, with 8 bases between the two ends. Germline V gives CDR1 SGHTA, CDR2 FQGNSA. The CDR3 region has the DNA TGTGCCAGCAGCTTATCACAGAGCACTGAAGCTTTCTTT. Protein: CASSLSQSTEAFF.

The chain uses TRBV11-1 and TRBJ2-2, with 14 bases aligning to TRBD2. The CDR3 is 17 amino acids. CDR1 and CDR2 (germline): SGHAT, FQDESV (reference sequence). The V and J ends lost 0 bases and 11 bases, in that order; junction bases with no gene match: 8. The CDR3 sequence is CASSLATGTSGRRELFF. DNA of the CDR3: TGTGCCAGCAGCTTAGCTACCGGGACTAGCGGGAGAAGAGAGCTGTTTTTT.

This clone showed up just once. This CDR3 is CASSSHRGPNYGYTF. In DNA, the CDR3 is TGTGCCAGCAGCTCGCACAGGGGTCCTAACTATGGCTACACCTTC. This chain connects TRBV7-9 to TRBJ1-2, with TRBD1 matching 7 bases. CDR1 and CDR2 (germline): SEHNR, FQNEAQ (reference sequence). The CDR3 is made up of 15 amino acids. The V segment lost 4 bases and the J segment 0 bases; nucleotides outside the gene matches: 5.

This CDR3 is CASSEDSSYEQYF. CDR3 DNA: TGTGCCAGCAGTGAAGACAGTTCCTACGAGCAGTACTTC. This chain links TRBV2 with TRBJ2-7; no clear D. Germline CDR1 SNHLY, CDR2 FYNNEI. The CDR3 contains 13 residues. Trimming removed 1 base from V and 1 base from J, with 5 bases in between.

This chain links TRBV18 with TRBJ1-6; 10 positions agree with TRBD1. The CDR3 has 15 amino acids. V lost 3 bases and J lost 9; bases outside the gene matches: 5. Germline loops: CDR1 KGHSH, CDR2 LQKENI. The CDR3 region has the DNA TGTGCCAGCTCACCGGGACAGGGGTTAATTTCACCCCTCCACTTT. It is translated as CASSPGQGLISPLHF.